Below, 14 T cell receptor beta chains from the same sample are listed, as sequenced in a study of blood T cell repertoires in COVID-19. Using immunoSEQ multiplex PCR, the repertoire was profiled, and TCRdb retains in-frame clones only, with some absent. The data contain around 30,000 clones, roughly nine tenths of them singletons. Material: peripheral blood. The receptors derive from a man between 65 and 85 years old with active or convalescent COVID-19.

The chain couples TRBV2 to TRBJ2-1, with 7 bases aligning to TRBD2. Germline V gene sequence: CDR1 SNHLY, CDR2 FYNNEI. V trimming: 3 bases; J trimming: 5 bases; junction bases outside the gene matches: 7. The CDR3 totals 15 residues. Here the CDR3 reads CASSDGGRIHNEQFF. CDR3 nucleotides: TGTGCCAGCAGTGACGGGGGGAGGATTCACAATGAGCAGTTCTTC.

This clone was detected only once. This chain connects TRBV6-5 to TRBJ1-2; 7 bases match TRBD1. Trimming removed 5 bases from V and 7 bases from J; junction bases left unmatched: 10. The V gene's germline CDR1 is MNHEY and CDR2 SVGAGI. There are 14 residues in the CDR3. Here the CDR3 reads CASSTETGSGGYTF. In DNA form, the CDR3 reads TGTGCCAGCAGTACCGAGACAGGGTCAGGTGGCTACACCTTC.

The J gene is TRBJ2-1, the V gene TRBV19; no definite D call. The CDR3 totals 12 residues. Trimming removed 5 bases from V and 7 bases from J, with 9 bases in between. The germline gives CDR1 LNHDA, CDR2 SQIVND (reference sequence). This chain's CDR3 is CASSASRNEQFF. CDR3 DNA sequence: TGTGCCAGTAGTGCCTCTAGGAATGAGCAGTTCTTC.

The chain combines TRBV29-1 with TRBJ2-5; a weak D match, TRBD1 (5 bases). The germline V and J ends were trimmed by 5 bases and 5 bases, with 12 bases remaining between them. CDR1 SQVTM and CDR2 ANQGSEA come from the germline V gene. The length of the CDR3 is 12 residues. The DNA of the CDR3 is TGCAGCGTTCGGCAGGGAAGCGAGACCCAGTACTTC. Encoded protein: CSVRQGSETQYF.

The chain recombines TRBV15 with TRBJ2-7; the D is unclear. CDR3 size: 14 residues. Trimming took 1 base from V and 4 from J, leaving 11 bases between them. In germline, CDR1 is LNHNV, CDR2 YYDKDF (reference sequence). The CDR3 is CATSRVGRTYEQYV. CDR3 nucleotide sequence: TGTGCCACCAGCAGAGTTGGGCGTACTTACGAGCAGTACGTC.

The chain is built from TRBV6-5 and TRBJ2-5, with 11 bases that match TRBD2. Germline V gives CDR1 MNHEY, CDR2 SVGAGI. CDR3 length: 14 residues. J lost 4 bases, V lost 2 bases, and 0 bases had no gene match. As DNA, the CDR3 is TGTGCCAGCAGTTACGGGACTAGCGGAGAGACCCAGTACTTC. Translation: CASSYGTSGETQYF.

The rearrangement links TRBV6-5 to TRBJ1-5; 9 bases are shared with TRBD1. This CDR3 comprises 15 residues. Germline CDR1 MNHEY, CDR2 SVGAGI. V lost 6 bases and J lost 6; bases outside the gene matches: 9. As DNA, the CDR3 is TGTGCCAGCAGCCGTGGCGGGACAGGGCCTCAGCCCCAGCATTTT. This sequence encodes CASSRGGTGPQPQHF.

The V and J genes are TRBV6-5 and TRBJ1-3, with 7 bases fitting TRBD1. V lost 0 bases and J lost 4; bases outside the gene matches: 3. CDR1 is MNHEY and CDR2 is SVGAGI in the germline V gene. This CDR3 has 15 residues. CDR3 nucleotide sequence: TGTGCCAGCAGTTACTCCGGGACAGAAGGAAACACCATATATTTT. Amino acids: CASSYSGTEGNTIYF.

The chain employs TRBV11-2 and TRBJ2-1; D not resolved. Germline V CDR1 and CDR2: SGHAT, FQNNGV. V was pared by 2 bases and J by 7 bases, with 9 bases between. CDR3 size: 13 residues. In DNA, the CDR3 is TGTGCCAGCAGCTTAAATCAGCGTAATGAGCAGTTCTTC. The encoded protein is CASSLNQRNEQFF. The variable domain in full, with the rest retrieved from reference TRBV11-2 and TRBJ2-1, is EAGVAQSPRYKIIEKRQSVAFWCNPISGHATLYWYQQILGQGPKLLIQFQNNGVVDDSQLPKDRFSAERLKGVDSTLKIQPAKLEDSAVYLCASSLNQRNEQFFGPGTRLTVL.

The chain uses TRBV7-2 and TRBJ1-2; 7 bases are shared with TRBD1. The V segment lost 3 bases and the J segment 5 bases; nucleotides outside the gene matches: 9. Germline CDR1 SGHTA, CDR2 FQGNSA. This CDR3 has 15 residues. This chain's CDR3 is CASSFRDREYYGYTF. The DNA of the CDR3 is TGTGCCAGCAGCTTCCGAGACAGGGAATATTATGGCTACACCTTC.

The J gene is TRBJ1-6, the V gene TRBV6-6; 7 bases line up with TRBD1. The ends lost 6 bases at V and 5 bases at J; junction bases unmatched: 7. The CDR3 has 15 amino acids. Germline values: CDR1 MNHNY, CDR2 SVGAGI (reference sequence). The chain's CDR3 is CASRTSGTDNSPLHF. In DNA, the CDR3 is TGTGCCAGCAGAACATCCGGGACAGATAATTCACCCCTCCACTTT.

Notes on this clone: One end of the junction fails to match germline, which may point to a read error. The chain joins TRBV10-3 to TRBJ1-4, with unresolved D. This CDR3 region has 12 residues. CDR1 and CDR2 from the germline V gene are ENHRY and SYGVKD. The CDR3: CAIIEYPEELFF. The CDR3 nucleotides read TGTGCCATCATTGAGTACCCCGAGGAACTGTTTTTT.

In its sample, this clone was seen a few times. This chain joins TRBV6-2 or TRBV6-3 and TRBJ2-1, with D possibly TRBD2 on 5 matching bases. Germline assignment: CDR1 MNHEY and CDR2 SVGEGT. The CDR3 is 12 residues long. Trimming pared 5 bases from V and 12 bases from J, leaving 14 bases between. CDR3 DNA sequence: TGTGCCAGCAGTGATTATACTAGACGGCAGTTCTTC. Translation gives CASSDYTRRQFF.

The chain uses TRBV7-9 and TRBJ2-1, with D perhaps matching TRBD1 (5 bases). Trimming removed 5 bases from V and 8 bases from J, with 13 bases in between. CDR3 length: 13 residues. CDR1 and CDR2 from the germline V gene are SEHNR and FQNEAQ (reference sequence). DNA of the CDR3: TGTGCCAGCAGCCCCCAGGGTAACCATGAGCAGTTCTTC. It encodes CASSPQGNHEQFF.